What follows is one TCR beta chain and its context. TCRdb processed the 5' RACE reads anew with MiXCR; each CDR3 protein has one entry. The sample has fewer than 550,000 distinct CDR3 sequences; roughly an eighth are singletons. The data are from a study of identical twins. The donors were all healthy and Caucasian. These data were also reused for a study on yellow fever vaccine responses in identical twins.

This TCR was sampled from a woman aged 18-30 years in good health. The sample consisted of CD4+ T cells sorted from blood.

CDR3 region: CASSLVQPTGELFF. The CDR3 DNA is TGCGCCAGCAGCTTGGTCCAGCCCACCGGGGAGCTGTTTTTT. This chain connects TRBV5-1 to TRBJ2-2, with no clear D. There are 14 residues in the CDR3. Trimming took 0 bases from V and 4 from J, leaving 7 bases between them. From germline, CDR1 is SGHRS and CDR2 YFSETQ.